The entry that follows covers one TCR beta chain sequence. Its antigen is not yet known. No quality values exist for individual bases; no much larger clone is one base distant. This sample stems from a study of control samples from healthy donors and cancer patients (dated by TCRdb to the early 2020s). Including cysteine and phenylalanine, the CDR3 has 19 amino acids. Just CDR3 DNA is preserved here, 57 bases in frame from base 1. Trimming leaves V shorter by 5 bases and J shorter by 0 bases, with the junction holding 15 bases beyond the gene matches. CDR1 and CDR2 are drawn from the germline V gene: SGHTA, FQGTGA. The library relied on the immunoSEQ multiplex PCR assay. Entries here come from immuneACCESS through TCRdb and include only in-frame sequences with V and J called. Some clones fail to appear in such tables; in the studies checked, an unresolved V gene covers under half of the shortfall, and the cause of the remainder is unknown. The sample yields around 71,000 clones; about nine tenths were counted once. 0.95% to 1.5% of the sample is held by the ten biggest clonotypes.

This sequence was found in a woman aged 50 to 60 with colorectal cancer. The V gene is TRBV7-3 and the J gene is TRBJ1-3; 8 central bases correspond to TRBD1. What was sequenced was PBMCs. The base sequence is TGTGCCAGCAGCCACGTAAGGTCAGGGACAGGCGCCTCTGGAAACACCATATATTTT. This translates into CASSHVRSGTGASGNTIYF.